Listed below are T cell receptor beta chains from one sample, sequenced in a study of CD8 T cells in Susac syndrome. In TCRdb, the immunoSEQ multiplex PCR reads were re-called with MiXCR into one record per CDR3 protein. Of under 200,000 distinct CDR3 sequences in the sample, approximately 94% were seen once. Input material: CD4+ T cells from PBMCs. These receptor sequences come from a human donor with Susac syndrome. Both conserved end residues are trimmed from each CDR3.

V	J	CDR3
TRBV2	TRBJ1-2	ASRVDSSYGYT
TRBV20-1	TRBJ1-5	SASEQGGNQPQH
TRBV4-1	TRBJ2-3	ASSREKVGPQY
TRBV5-1	TRBJ1-1	ASSVGDNTEAF
TRBV5-1	TRBJ1-1	ASSLGETANTEAF
TRBV20-1	TRBJ2-1	SARDTASGYNEQF
TRBV3-1	TRBJ2-7	ASSRTGNYEQY
TRBV5-1	TRBJ2-7	ASSLIQGAYEQY
TRBV14	TRBJ2-6	ASSQLGSSGNVLT
TRBV29-1	TRBJ2-7	SPEGGAGKYEQY
TRBV3-1	TRBJ1-5	ASSQASGNQPQH
TRBV7-2	TRBJ2-3	ASSLGGPSANTQY
TRBV3-1	TRBJ2-5	ASSPSVASLETQY
TRBV12-3/TRBV12-4	TRBJ1-3	ASSLRQGHTIY
TRBV3-1	TRBJ2-7	ASSQGLREQY
TRBV9	TRBJ2-1	ASSVGATGGHNEQF
TRBV4-1	TRBJ1-3	ASSQVGSGNTIY
TRBV15	TRBJ2-1	ATSESAGTSGGASF
TRBV7-2	TRBJ1-1	ASSYGPNTEAF
TRBV5-6	TRBJ2-2	ASSETSGSGELF
TRBV6-2/TRBV6-3	TRBJ1-5	ASSWTGRNQPQH
TRBV7-6	TRBJ2-1	ASSLASGVNYNEQF
TRBV29-1	TRBJ1-5	SVVDRASNQPQH
TRBV20-1	TRBJ2-1	SALGAAGGSYNEQF
TRBV11-2	TRBJ2-7	ASSPQVRTSGTYEQY